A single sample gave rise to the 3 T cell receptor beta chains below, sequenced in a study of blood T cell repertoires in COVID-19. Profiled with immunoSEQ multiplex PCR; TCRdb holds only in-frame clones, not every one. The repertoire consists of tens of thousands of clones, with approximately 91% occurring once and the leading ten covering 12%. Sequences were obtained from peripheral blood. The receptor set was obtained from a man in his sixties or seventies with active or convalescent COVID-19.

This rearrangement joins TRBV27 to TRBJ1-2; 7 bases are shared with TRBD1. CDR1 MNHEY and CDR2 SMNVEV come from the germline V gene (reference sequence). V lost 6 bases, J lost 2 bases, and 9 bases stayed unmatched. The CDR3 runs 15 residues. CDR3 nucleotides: TGTGCCAGCAGGTTGACAGGGATTTCGAACTATGGCTACACCTTC. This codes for CASRLTGISNYGYTF.

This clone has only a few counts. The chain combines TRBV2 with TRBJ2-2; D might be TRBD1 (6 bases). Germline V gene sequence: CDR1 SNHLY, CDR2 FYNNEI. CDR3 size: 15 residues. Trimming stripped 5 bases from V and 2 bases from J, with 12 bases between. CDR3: CASSPPDSNTGELFF. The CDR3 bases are TGTGCCAGCAGTCCCCCGGACAGTAACACCGGGGAGCTGTTTTTT.

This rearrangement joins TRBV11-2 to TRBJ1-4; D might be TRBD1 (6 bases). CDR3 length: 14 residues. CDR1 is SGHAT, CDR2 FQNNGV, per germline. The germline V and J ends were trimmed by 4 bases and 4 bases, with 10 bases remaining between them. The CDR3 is CASSYRAHNEKLFF. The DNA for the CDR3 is TGTGCCAGCAGCTACAGGGCTCATAATGAAAAACTGTTTTTT.